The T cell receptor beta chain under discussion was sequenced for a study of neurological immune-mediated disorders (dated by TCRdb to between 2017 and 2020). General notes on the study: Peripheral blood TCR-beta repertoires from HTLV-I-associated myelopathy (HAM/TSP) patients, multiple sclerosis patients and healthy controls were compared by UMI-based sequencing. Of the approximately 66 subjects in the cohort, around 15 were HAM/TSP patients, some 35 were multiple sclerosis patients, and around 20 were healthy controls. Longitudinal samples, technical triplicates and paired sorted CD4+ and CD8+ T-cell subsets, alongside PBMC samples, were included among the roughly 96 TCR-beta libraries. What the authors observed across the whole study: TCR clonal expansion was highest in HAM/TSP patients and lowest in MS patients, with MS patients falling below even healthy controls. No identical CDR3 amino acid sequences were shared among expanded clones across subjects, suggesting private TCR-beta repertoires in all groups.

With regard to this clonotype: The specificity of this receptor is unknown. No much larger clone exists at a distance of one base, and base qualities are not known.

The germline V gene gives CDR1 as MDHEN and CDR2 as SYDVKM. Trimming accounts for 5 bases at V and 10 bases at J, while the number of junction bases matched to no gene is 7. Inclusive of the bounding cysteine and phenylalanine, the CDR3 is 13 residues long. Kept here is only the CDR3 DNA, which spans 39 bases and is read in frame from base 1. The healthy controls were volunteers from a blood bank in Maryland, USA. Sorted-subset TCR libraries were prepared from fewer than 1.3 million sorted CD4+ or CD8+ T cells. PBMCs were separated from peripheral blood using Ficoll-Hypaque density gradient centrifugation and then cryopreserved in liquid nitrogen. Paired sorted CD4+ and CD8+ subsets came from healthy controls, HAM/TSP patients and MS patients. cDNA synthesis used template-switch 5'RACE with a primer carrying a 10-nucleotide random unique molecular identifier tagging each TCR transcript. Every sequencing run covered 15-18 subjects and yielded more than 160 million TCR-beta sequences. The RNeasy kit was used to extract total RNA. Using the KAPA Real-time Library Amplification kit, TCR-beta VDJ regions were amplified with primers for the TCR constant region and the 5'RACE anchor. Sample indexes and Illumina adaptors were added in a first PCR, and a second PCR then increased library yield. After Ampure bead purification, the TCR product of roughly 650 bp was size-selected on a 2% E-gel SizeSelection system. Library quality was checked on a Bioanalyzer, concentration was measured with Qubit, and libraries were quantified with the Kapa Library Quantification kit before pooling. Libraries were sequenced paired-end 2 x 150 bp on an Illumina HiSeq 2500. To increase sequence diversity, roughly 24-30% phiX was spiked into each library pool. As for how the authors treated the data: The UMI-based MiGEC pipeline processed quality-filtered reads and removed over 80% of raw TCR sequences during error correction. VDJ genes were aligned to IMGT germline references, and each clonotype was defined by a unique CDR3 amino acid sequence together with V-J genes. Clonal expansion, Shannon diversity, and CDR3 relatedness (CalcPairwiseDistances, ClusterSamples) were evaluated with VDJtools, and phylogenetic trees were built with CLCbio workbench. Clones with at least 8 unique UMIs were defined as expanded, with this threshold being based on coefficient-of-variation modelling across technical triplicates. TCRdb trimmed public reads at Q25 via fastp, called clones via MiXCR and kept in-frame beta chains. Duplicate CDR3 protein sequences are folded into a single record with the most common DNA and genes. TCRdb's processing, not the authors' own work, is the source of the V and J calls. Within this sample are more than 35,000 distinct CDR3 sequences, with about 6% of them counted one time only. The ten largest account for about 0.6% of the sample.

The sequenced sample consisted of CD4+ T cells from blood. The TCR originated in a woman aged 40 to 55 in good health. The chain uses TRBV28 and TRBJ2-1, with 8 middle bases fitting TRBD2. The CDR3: CASSGGRWWEQFF. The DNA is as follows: TGTGCCAGCAGTGGCGGGAGGTGGTGGGAGCAGTTCTTC.